This T cell receptor beta chain stems from a study of Ad26.COV2.S vaccination and SARS-CoV-2 variants. The wider study: Donor joined the COV1001 Ad26.COV2.S trial arm.

Produced via immunoSEQ multiplex PCR; TCRdb's table is partial and in-frame only. The top ten clones hold approximately 12% of a sample with hundreds of thousands of clones, 90% of them seen once. Trimming removed 1 base from V and 3 bases from J, with 10 bases in between. Germline V gene sequence: CDR1 SGHTA, CDR2 FQGNSA. The CDR3 is 14 residues long. Overall study results and limits: Vaccine and placebo recipients had similar non-spike TCR breadth.

With respect to this clone: Its antigen is still unknown.

This sample's treatment: around 19 received Ad26.COV2.S at low or high dose, single or two shots; about 5 received placebo; per-sample allocation not given. Day 63 after the first injection of vaccine or placebo was the sampling time. The input for sequencing was peripheral blood, taken in a trial of Ad26.COV2.S vaccine versus placebo. This clonotype was sampled from a person aged 18-65 years who received the Ad26.COV2.S COVID-19 vaccine or a placebo. The rearrangement joins TRBV7-2 to TRBJ2-7, with a weak D call TRBD2 (5 bases). The CDR3 coding sequence is TGTGCCAGCAGCTTAGGTTCTGACTACTACGAGCAGTACTTC. The encoded protein is CASSLGSDYYEQYF. The variable domain in full, completed from reference TRBV7-2 and TRBJ2-7, reads GAGVSQSPSNKVTEKGKDVELRCDPISGHTALYWYRQSLGQGLEFLIYFQGNSAPDKSGLPSDRFSAERTGGSVSTLTIQRTQQEDSAVYLCASSLGSDYYEQYFGPGTRLTVT.